One sample yielded the 26 T cell receptor beta chains listed below, sequenced in a study of blood T cells in healthy people across ages. Next came a second PCR, run for about 6 to 12 cycles, which used a sample-barcoded 5' primer along with a J-beta primer mix. Each CDR3 protein gets one entry after TCRdb re-called the 5' RACE reads with MiXCR. The table records around 970,000 distinct CDR3 sequences, roughly 51% of them present only once. The source material was blood. The receptors originated from a woman in her fifties or sixties in good health.

This clonotype has just a few counts. The V gene is TRBV28, the J gene TRBJ1-6; D is possibly TRBD1 (5 bases). Trimming removed 8 bases from V and 5 bases from J, with 16 bases in between. The CDR3 has 15 residues. Germline V gene lookup returns CDR1 MDHEN and CDR2 SYDVKM. Written as DNA, the CDR3 is TGTGCCAGCGGAACCCGGGACGGAGATAATTCACCCCTCCACTTT. Amino acid sequence: CASGTRDGDNSPLHF.

The chain employs TRBV20-1 and TRBJ2-3, with D tentatively TRBD1 or TRBD2 (5 bases each). The germline CDR1 and CDR2 sequences are DFQATT and SNEGSKA (reference sequence). The CDR3 runs 13 residues. With 6 bases removed from V and 0 bases from J, the gap between germline ends came to 10 bases. The CDR3 DNA reads as TGCAGTGCACCCGGGACGAGCACAGATACGCAGTATTTT. It encodes CSAPGTSTDTQYF.

This clonotype was counted only a few times. The V call is TRBV7-2, the J call TRBJ2-7; 7 nucleotides match TRBD2. The CDR3 consists of 18 residues. Germline CDR1 is SGHTA and CDR2 is FQGNSA. V dropped 5 bases and J dropped 0; count of bases not matched to a gene: 16. The CDR3 bases are TGTGCCAGCAGCACTCGTCCCGGGACTACCTCCGGCTCCTACGAGCAGTACTTC. It encodes CASSTRPGTTSGSYEQYF.

The rearrangement links TRBV2 to TRBJ2-7; D gene ambiguous. The CDR3 runs 13 residues. The germline V gene has CDR1 SNHLY and CDR2 FYNNEI. V was clipped by 3 bases and J by 3 bases, with 9 bases between them. CDR3 coding DNA: TGTGCCAGCAGTGAGAGCCCAGACTACGAGCAGTACTTC. Residues: CASSESPDYEQYF.

V usage is TRBV20-1 and J usage is TRBJ2-7; D may be TRBD2 (5 bases). The germline V gene encodes CDR1 DFQATT and CDR2 SNEGSKA (reference sequence). The CDR3 totals 16 residues. The V and J ends lost 0 bases and 0 bases respectively, with 15 bases between them. CDR3 in DNA: TGCAGTGCTAGAGATCCGAGCGGACCAAACTCCTACGAGCAGTACTTC. This codes for CSARDPSGPNSYEQYF.

This clonotype was observed a handful of times. The chain employs TRBV29-1 and TRBJ2-5, with TRBD2 identical over 8 bases. The CDR3 is made up of 14 amino acids. V was clipped by 6 bases and J by 11 bases; unmatched bases: 17. CDR1 and CDR2 from the germline V gene are SQVTM and ANQGSEA. The CDR3 nucleotides are TGCAGCGTCGCCCTGGGAGCGGGAGTGGGGGAGCAGTACTTC. Translation gives CSVALGAGVGEQYF. Looking up the rest from reference TRBV29-1 and TRBJ2-5 gives the full variable domain: SAVISQKPSRDICQRGTSLTIQCQVDSQVTMMFWYRQQPGQSLTLIATANQGSEATYESGFVIDKFPISRPNLTFSTLTVSNMSPEDSSIYLCSVALGAGVGEQYFGPGTRLLVL.

Turning to this clonotype: The junction differs from germline at one of its ends, possibly a read error. The genes are TRBV20-1 and TRBJ2-3; either TRBD1 or TRBD2 may fit D (5 bases each). CDR1 DFQATT and CDR2 SNEGSKA come from the germline V gene (reference sequence). The CDR3 sequence is 20 residues long. The CDR3 bases are TGCAGTGCTAGAGGATTCGGGGATCTGAGAGGGACGGAAAACACAGACACGCAGTATTTT. This translates into CSARGFGDLRGTENTDTQYF.

This clonotype was picked up a small number of times. The J gene is TRBJ2-7, the V gene TRBV5-6; D unresolved. The CDR3 runs 14 residues. In germline, CDR1 is SGHDT, CDR2 YYEEEE. V was clipped by 3 bases and J by 2 bases, with 12 bases between them. This CDR3 is CASSSGPLTYEQYF. The CDR3, as DNA: TGTGCCAGCAGCTCCGGGCCCCTTACCTACGAGCAGTACTTC.

The chain combines TRBV28 with TRBJ2-3; 10 bases are a match to TRBD2. Germline assignment: CDR1 MDHEN and CDR2 SYDVKM. The CDR3 contains 16 residues. V lost 5 bases to trimming and J lost 5 bases; unmatched junction nucleotides: 10. The CDR3 DNA follows: TGTGCCAGCAGTGGGCCGGCTAGCGGGAGAGGAGATACGCAGTATTTT. It is translated as CASSGPASGRGDTQYF.

The rearrangement uses TRBV27 and TRBJ2-5; D gene ambiguous. Germline assignment: CDR1 MNHEY and CDR2 SMNVEV (reference sequence). This CDR3 spans 14 amino acids. The V gene lost 5 bases and the J gene lost 2 bases, with 12 bases spanning the gap. This chain's CDR3 is CASSGLRGQETQYF. CDR3 nucleotide sequence: TGTGCCAGCAGTGGATTGAGAGGACAAGAGACCCAGTACTTC.

The rearrangement links TRBV7-2 to TRBJ2-7; 8 bases agree with TRBD1. Per the germline V gene, CDR1 is SGHTA and CDR2 is FQGNSA. V trimming: 5 bases; J trimming: 1 base; junction bases outside the gene matches: 7. CDR3 length: 15 residues. CDR3 amino acids: CASSKRTGHSYEQYF. The DNA for the CDR3 is TGTGCCAGCAGCAAAAGGACAGGGCATTCCTACGAGCAGTACTTC.

The chain has TRBV20-1 and TRBJ2-1; TRBD2 agrees at 15 bases. Germline trimming cut 6 bases from V and 7 bases from J; bases unmatched to any gene: 13. The CDR3 runs to 17 residues. From germline, CDR1 is DFQATT and CDR2 SNEGSKA (reference sequence). CDR3 in DNA: TGCAGTGCCCTCTTTCGGACTAGCGGGAGGGCCTCAAATGAGCAGTTCTTC. This translates into CSALFRTSGRASNEQFF.

Comment on this clonotype: This CDR3 is missing its conserved last phenylalanine or tryptophan, likely due to a read error. CDR3 in amino acids: CASSSGNGFYGYTS. CDR3 in DNA: TGTGCCAGCAGTTCGGGGAACGGGTTCTATGGCTACACCTCC. This rearrangement joins TRBV28 to TRBJ1-2; D gene uncertain. The CDR3 loop spans 14 amino acids. Trimming stripped 4 bases from V and 4 bases from J, with 13 bases between. Germline V lookup: CDR1 MDHEN, CDR2 SYDVKM.

The J gene is TRBJ2-7, the V gene TRBV29-1; 7 bases line up with TRBD1. Germline V gene data show CDR1 as SQVTM and CDR2 as ANQGSEA. CDR3 length equals 13 residues. The V and J ends lost 3 bases and 0 bases, in that order; junction bases with no gene match: 2. CDR3 residues: CSVEAGGSYEQYF. CDR3 coding DNA: TGCAGCGTTGAGGCAGGGGGCTCCTACGAGCAGTACTTC.

The chain combines TRBV4-1 with TRBJ2-2; TRBD2 might be the D (5 bases). Trimming took off 4 bases at V and 1 base at J, with 13 bases between the two ends. The CDR3 is 16 residues long. The germline V gene has CDR1 MGHRA and CDR2 YSYEKL. In nucleotides, the CDR3 is TGCGCCAGCAGCCCAGGAGGAGTTCGGAACACCGGGGAGCTGTTTTTT. It is translated as CASSPGGVRNTGELFF.

The rearrangement links TRBV27 to TRBJ2-7; 11 nucleotides align to TRBD2. The CDR3 has 14 amino acids. Germline trimming cut 8 bases from V and 7 bases from J; bases unmatched to any gene: 10. CDR1 MNHEY and CDR2 SMNVEV come from the germline V gene (reference sequence). The CDR3 region is CASQGLADYNEQYF. As DNA, the CDR3 is TGTGCCAGCCAGGGACTAGCGGACTACAATGAGCAGTACTTC.

This clonotype was seen only a few times. The V gene is TRBV29-1, the J gene TRBJ2-6; D tentatively reads TRBD1 or TRBD2 (5 bases each). V dropped 0 bases and J dropped 3 bases, with 15 bases sitting between them. Germline CDR1 and CDR2: SQVTM and ANQGSEA. The CDR3 length is 17 residues. CDR3 sequence reads: CSVEDLGAGGGANVLTF. DNA of the CDR3: TGCAGCGTTGAAGATCTCGGGGCGGGTGGTGGGGCCAACGTCCTGACTTTC.

This chain connects TRBV7-9 to TRBJ2-7, with 7 bases aligning to TRBD2. Germline lookup yields CDR1 SEHNR and CDR2 FQNEAQ (reference sequence). The CDR3 runs 14 residues. The V and J ends lost 7 bases and 0 bases, in that order; junction bases with no gene match: 6. The chain's CDR3 is CASNPAGVSYEQYF. The CDR3 DNA reads TGTGCCAGCAACCCCGCGGGGGTCTCCTACGAGCAGTACTTC.

This sequence joins TRBV4-3 and TRBJ2-1; D may be TRBD1 (6 bases). V was pared by 0 bases and J by 2 bases, with 11 bases between. There are 16 residues in the CDR3. Germline values: CDR1 LGHNA, CDR2 YSLEER. Here the CDR3 reads CASSQDLGTTYNEQFF. Here the CDR3 DNA reads TGCGCCAGCAGCCAAGATCTGGGGACAACCTACAATGAGCAGTTCTTC.

The chain is built from TRBV7-2 and TRBJ2-3; D gene unclear. V was pared by 3 bases and J by 2 bases, with 12 bases between. Germline CDR1 SGHTA, CDR2 FQGNSA. This CDR3 has 15 residues. The CDR3 region is CASSFSNLLTDTQYF. The CDR3 nucleotides read TGTGCCAGCAGCTTTTCCAATCTCCTCACAGATACGCAGTATTTT. Variable domain in full (rest from reference TRBV7-2 and TRBJ2-3): GAGVSQSPSNKVTEKGKDVELRCDPISGHTALYWYRQSLGQGLEFLIYFQGNSAPDKSGLPSDRFSAERTGGSVSTLTIQRTQQEDSAVYLCASSFSNLLTDTQYFGPGTRLTVL.

This chain uses TRBV27 with TRBJ1-2; 7 nucleotides align to TRBD1. CDR3 length: 14 residues. The germline gives CDR1 MNHEY, CDR2 SMNVEV (reference sequence). V shed 2 bases and J 4 bases; nucleotides not matched to a gene: 4. In DNA, the CDR3 is TGTGCCAGCAGTTTAGCAGGGGGTATCTATGGCTACACCTTC. Translation: CASSLAGGIYGYTF.

The table lists this clonotype with a few counts. The chain uses TRBV7-2 and TRBJ2-3; D unresolved. V was pared by 5 bases and J by 2 bases, with 8 bases between. The CDR3 runs 13 residues. The germline V gene encodes CDR1 SGHTA and CDR2 FQGNSA. The CDR3 DNA sequence: TGTGCCAGCAGCCGGGCCACCACAGATACGCAGTATTTT. Its protein is CASSRATTDTQYF.

The CDR3 is CASSYGATGVQPQHF. CDR3 DNA sequence: TGTGCCAGCAGTTACGGGGCGACAGGGGTTCAGCCCCAGCATTTT. This chain joins TRBV6-6 and TRBJ1-5; the match to TRBD1 covers 8 bases. The junction had 6 bases not matched to a gene; V was cut back by 2 bases and J by 6 bases. CDR3 length: 15 amino acids. CDR1 and CDR2 from the germline V gene are MNHNY and SVGAGI (reference sequence).

This clonotype occurred a few times. The rearrangement uses TRBV24-1 and TRBJ2-1, with D possibly being TRBD2 (5 bases). Germline CDR1 KGHDR, CDR2 SFDVKD. The V and J ends lost 3 bases and 6 bases respectively, with 11 bases between them. The CDR3 runs to 14 residues. The CDR3 DNA reads TGTGCCACCAGTGATCACTATGAGGGCAATGAGCAGTTCTTC. Its translation is CATSDHYEGNEQFF.

This clonotype occurred once. In DNA form, the CDR3 reads TGCAGTGCTAGTGGGGTGCTAAGCTCCTACAATGAGCAGTTCTTC. It yields the protein CSASGVLSSYNEQFF. The chain couples TRBV20-1 to TRBJ2-1; D gene ambiguous. Between the trimmed V and J ends, which lost 3 bases and 0 bases, there was a span of 12 bases. This CDR3 spans 15 amino acids. From germline, CDR1 is DFQATT and CDR2 SNEGSKA (reference sequence).

The gene calls are TRBV7-2 and TRBJ2-1; tentative D call: TRBD2 (6 bases). The CDR3 spans 14 residues. CDR1 SGHTA and CDR2 FQGNSA come from the germline V gene. Trimming took off 5 bases at V and 6 bases at J, with 14 bases between the two ends. The DNA for the CDR3 is TGTGCCAGCAGCCGACTAGTGCAGGGCAATGAGCAGTTCTTC. This gives the protein CASSRLVQGNEQFF.